This TCR beta chain emerged from a study of blood T cell repertoires in COVID-19. Methods used by the authors: How many nucleated cells were present was estimated from reference gene primer amplification. The assay was immunoSEQ multiplex PCR, and TCRdb's table has in-frame clones only and misses some. V, J and clone size are taken as reported in that table, and D and trimming were inferred from the DNA itself. The sample consists of about 430,000 clones, more than 75% of them appearing once. Participants had their cohort set by participant-reported clinical history. Material for sequencing was PBMCs or T cells enriched from blood (not recorded which). This receptor was taken from a woman in her twenties or thirties with acute COVID-19.

Here the CDR3 reads CASSLVGTGVGELFF. The DNA for the CDR3 is TGTGCCAGCAGCTTAGTTGGGACAGGGGTTGGTGAGCTGTTTTTT. V usage is TRBV7-2 and J usage is TRBJ2-2; 10 nucleotides match TRBD1. The J segment lost 11 bases and the V segment lost 1 base, leaving 7 bases of the junction unmatched. The CDR3 contains 15 residues. Germline CDR1 reads SGHTA; CDR2 reads FQGNSA.